This passage covers 26 T cell receptor beta chains from one sample sequenced in a study of blood T cells in healthy people across ages. The second PCR ran about 6 to 11 cycles with a sample-barcoded 5' primer and J-beta primers. TCRdb fed the 5' RACE reads into MiXCR, producing one record per CDR3 protein. Seen here are under 2,000,000 distinct CDR3 sequences, around half observed once, and the top ten hold 2.1%. Sequenced sample: blood. The source of these receptors is a woman in her 40s in good health.

The CDR3: CASSYFGQETQYF. As DNA, the CDR3 is TGTGCCAGCAGTTACTTTGGGCAAGAGACCCAGTACTTC. This chain connects TRBV6-5 to TRBJ2-5; D is undetermined. This CDR3 has 13 residues. With 1 base removed from V and 2 bases from J, the gap between germline ends came to 5 bases. Germline CDR1 and CDR2: MNHEY and SVGAGI.

V and J are TRBV2 and TRBJ2-3; 10 nucleotides agree with TRBD1. V lost 2 bases to trimming and J lost 2 bases; unmatched junction nucleotides: 4. The CDR3 has 16 residues. In germline, CDR1 is SNHLY, CDR2 FYNNEI. The CDR3 is CASSEPTGGVTDTQYF. The CDR3 DNA reads TGTGCCAGCAGTGAACCGACAGGGGGCGTCACAGATACGCAGTATTTT.

This chain links TRBV29-1 with TRBJ2-3, with 9 positions matching TRBD1. The germline CDR1 and CDR2 sequences are SQVTM and ANQGSEA. This CDR3 is built from 12 residues. The junction had 4 bases not matched to a gene; V was cut back by 6 bases and J by 6 bases. This CDR3 reads CSVDTGGDTQYF. The CDR3 DNA reads TGCAGCGTGGACACAGGGGGCGATACGCAGTATTTT.

The rearrangement links TRBV7-6 to TRBJ1-6, with D unclear. Germline V CDR1 and CDR2: SGHVS, FNYEAQ. The CDR3 contains 14 residues. With 0 bases removed from V and 6 bases from J, the gap between germline ends came to 6 bases. CDR3 loop: CASSLANSNSPLHF. DNA for the CDR3: TGTGCCAGCAGCTTAGCGAACAGTAATTCACCCCTCCACTTT. The full variable domain, its missing parts supplied by reference TRBV7-6 and TRBJ1-6, is GAGVSQSPRYKVTKRGQDVALRCDPISGHVSLYWYRQALGQGPEFLTYFNYEAQQDKSGLPNDRFSAERPEGSISTLTIQRTEQRDSAMYRCASSLANSNSPLHFGNGTRLTVT.

The rearrangement joins TRBV20-1 to TRBJ2-1, with unresolved D. Trimming cost V 3 bases and J 8 bases, with 17 bases left between them. Germline CDR1 and CDR2: DFQATT and SNEGSKA (reference sequence). The CDR3 runs to 14 residues. The chain's CDR3 is CSARLRATIDEQFF. The DNA for the CDR3 is TGCAGTGCTAGGCTCCGGGCAACGATAGATGAGCAGTTCTTC.

The CDR3 reads CASSPAGEPAQYF. DNA for the CDR3: TGTGCCAGCTCACCAGCGGGCGAGCCCGCCCAGTACTTC. The rearrangement uses TRBV18 and TRBJ2-5; tentatively, D is TRBD2 (5 bases). V shed 2 bases and J shed 9 bases, with 13 bases lying between them. This CDR3 contains 13 residues. Germline V lookup: CDR1 KGHSH, CDR2 LQKENI.

The table lists this clonotype with a few counts. The chain is built from TRBV25-1 and TRBJ1-4; the D gene is possibly TRBD1 (6 bases). The CDR3 runs 13 residues. Trimming took off 8 bases at V and 8 bases at J, with 15 bases between the two ends. CDR1 and CDR2 from the germline V gene are MGHDK and SYGVNS. CDR3 DNA: TGTGCCAGCCGGGGAACAGGGAAAGAAAAACTGTTTTTT. Protein: CASRGTGKEKLFF.

The chain employs TRBV11-2 and TRBJ2-3, with D hard to call. Between the trimmed V and J ends, which lost 1 base and 5 bases, there was a span of 16 bases. There are 16 residues in the CDR3. CDR1 and CDR2 (germline): SGHAT, FQNNGV. The DNA for the CDR3 is TGTGCCAGCAGCTTAGCTCTGACCTTACCCGAAGATACGCAGTATTTT. This translates into CASSLALTLPEDTQYF.

This clonotype was detected once. The chain couples TRBV18 to TRBJ2-5; unclear D gene. Germline CDR1 is KGHSH and CDR2 is LQKENI. V was clipped by 0 bases and J by 1 base, with 12 bases between them. This CDR3 has 16 residues. The CDR3 DNA reads TGTGCCAGCTCACCACCGGGTTTCACAATCCAAGAGACCCAGTACTTC. As protein: CASSPPGFTIQETQYF.

Written as DNA, the CDR3 is TGTGCCACCAGCGGAGGGGGGGACGGTGAAGAGACCCAGTACTTC. Translation gives CATSGGGDGEETQYF. The rearrangement links TRBV15 to TRBJ2-5, with D tentatively TRBD2 (7 bases). The CDR3 loop spans 15 amino acids. CDR1 LNHNV and CDR2 YYDKDF come from the germline V gene (reference sequence). V was cut by 5 bases and J by 3 bases, with 16 bases left in between.

Concerning this clonotype: The junction and the germline gene differ at one end; a read error may be behind it. The chain links TRBV7-2 to TRBJ2-4, with 7 bases aligning to TRBD2. The CDR3 sequence is 16 residues long. The germline gives CDR1 SGHTA, CDR2 FQGNSA. In nucleotides, the CDR3 is TGTGCCAGCAGCTTAGTTTCTAGCGGAGCCAAAAGCATTCAGTACTTC. This translates into CASSLVSSGAKSIQYF.

This clonotype was found a few times. The chain couples TRBV6-5 to TRBJ2-4; 9 bases agree with TRBD1. The J call may be in error: the DNA end matches TRBJ2-7 better. Germline V lookup: CDR1 MNHEY, CDR2 SVGAGI. This CDR3 comprises 15 residues. CDR3 sequence (DNA): TGTGCCAGCAGGACCGACAGGGGGTCCTCCTACGAGCAGTACTTC. Translating it yields CASRTDRGSSYEQYF.

This chain joins TRBV9 and TRBJ1-1; no reliable D call. Germline CDR1 and CDR2: SGDLS and YYNGEE. Trimming removed 0 bases from V and 10 bases from J, with 22 bases in between. The CDR3 runs 16 residues. The CDR3, as DNA: TGTGCCAGCAGCGTAGGATGGCAGACGGTGCCCTTTTCAGCTTTCTTT. This gives the protein CASSVGWQTVPFSAFF.

The V call is TRBV11-2, the J call TRBJ2-7; maybe TRBD1 (5 bases). There are 17 residues in the CDR3. Trimming pared 1 base from V and 3 bases from J, leaving 19 bases between. Germline CDR1 SGHAT, CDR2 FQNNGV. For the CDR3, the DNA is TGTGCCAGCAGCTTAGTCCTCCCGACAGAAGCCGACTACGAGCAGTACTTC. Translation: CASSLVLPTEADYEQYF.

CDR3 nucleotide sequence: TGTGCCAGCAGTCCCCCGGACGACTCCTACAATGAGCAGTTCTTC. This sequence encodes CASSPPDDSYNEQFF. This sequence joins TRBV6-2 or TRBV6-3 and TRBJ2-1; unclear D gene. Germline V CDR1 and CDR2: MNHEY, SVGEGT. There are 15 residues in the CDR3. V lost 5 bases and J 0 bases, leaving 11 bases between the germline ends.

This chain uses TRBV6-5 with TRBJ1-6; the match to TRBD1 covers 7 bases. V shed 2 bases and J 7 bases; nucleotides not matched to a gene: 2. This CDR3 comprises 14 residues. Germline V gives CDR1 MNHEY, CDR2 SVGAGI. CDR3 sequence reads: CASSYRGPNSPLHF. CDR3 bases: TGTGCCAGCAGTTACAGGGGGCCGAATTCACCCCTCCACTTT.

The chain combines TRBV13 with TRBJ2-1; possibly TRBD1 or TRBD2 for D (5 bases each). Germline CDR1 PRHDT, CDR2 FYEKMQ (reference sequence). The CDR3 is 16 amino acids. V lost 1 base and J lost 4, with 14 bases in between. Written as DNA, the CDR3 is TGTGCCAGCAGCTTAGAACGGGACGTAGGATACAATGAGCAGTTCTTC. Translated: CASSLERDVGYNEQFF. Full variable domain (missing parts from reference TRBV13 and TRBJ2-1): AAGVIQSPRHLIKEKRETATLKCYPIPRHDTVYWYQQGPGQDPQFLISFYEKMQSDKGSIPDRFSAQQFSDYHSELNMSSLELGDSALYFCASSLERDVGYNEQFFGPGTRLTVL.

The sample holds one count of this clonotype. The chain uses TRBV4-1 and TRBJ2-3; TRBD2 matches 7 bases. V dropped 1 base and J dropped 5; count of bases not matched to a gene: 15. Germline V gives CDR1 MGHRA, CDR2 YSYEKL. This CDR3 contains 18 residues. The CDR3 protein is CASSQAPGLRPGGDTQYF. DNA of the CDR3: TGCGCCAGCAGCCAAGCCCCGGGACTCCGACCGGGGGGAGATACGCAGTATTTT.

The J gene is TRBJ2-5, the V gene TRBV29-1; no definite D call. Trimming pared 3 bases from V and 5 bases from J, leaving 13 bases between. This CDR3 comprises 13 residues. Germline CDR1 and CDR2: SQVTM and ANQGSEA. The CDR3 spells CSVDLPGPETQYF. CDR3 coding DNA: TGCAGCGTTGACCTCCCCGGCCCGGAGACCCAGTACTTC.

This clonotype was seen a handful of times. The rearrangement links TRBV29-1 to TRBJ1-2; D gene uncertain. The CDR3 runs 15 residues. Trimming pared 7 bases from V and 6 bases from J, leaving 24 bases between. In germline, CDR1 is SQVTM, CDR2 ANQGSEA. CDR3 sequence (DNA): TGCAGCGCATTCAGGCGGACGGACGAAAGGGATGGCTACACCTTC. This gives the protein CSAFRRTDERDGYTF.

The chain carries TRBV12-3 or TRBV12-4 and TRBJ2-5, with a weak D call TRBD1 (5 bases). V lost 4 bases and J 3 bases, leaving 12 bases between the germline ends. This CDR3 spans 14 amino acids. CDR3 residues: CASSWGAGEETQYF. As DNA, the CDR3 is TGTGCCAGCAGTTGGGGCGCTGGAGAAGAGACCCAGTACTTC.

This clonotype was counted only a few times. J is TRBJ2-5 and V is TRBV5-1, with 9 nucleotides matching TRBD1. V gave up 4 bases and J gave up 4 bases; unmatched junction bases: 5. The CDR3 has 14 residues. The germline CDR1 and CDR2 sequences are SGHRS and YFSETQ. The CDR3 here is CASSPWTGVETQYF. The DNA of the CDR3 is TGCGCCAGCAGCCCCTGGACAGGGGTAGAGACCCAGTACTTC.

The rearrangement joins TRBV4-2 to TRBJ2-5; 10 bases fit TRBD1. In germline, CDR1 is LGHNA, CDR2 YNFKEQ. After removal of 1 base from V and 3 bases from J, the junction contained 5 bases not matched to a gene. The CDR3 loop spans 16 amino acids. CDR3 coding DNA: TGTGCCAGCAGCCAAGGGGTTGGGACAGGGGAAGAGACCCAGTACTTC. This translates into CASSQGVGTGEETQYF.

The V and J genes are TRBV28 and TRBJ2-1; D may match TRBD1 or TRBD2 (6 bases each). Trimming stripped 6 bases from V and 9 bases from J, with 15 bases between. CDR3 size: 13 residues. Per germline, CDR1 MDHEN and CDR2 SYDVKM. This CDR3 is CASSPGAVSEQFF. The DNA for the CDR3 is TGTGCCAGCAGCCCGGGGGCGGTAAGTGAGCAGTTCTTC.

The chain carries TRBV28 and TRBJ2-7, with D possibly being TRBD2 (6 bases). This CDR3 has 15 residues. The V end lost 3 bases, the J end lost 0 bases, and 12 bases lay between the germline ends. The germline CDR1 and CDR2 sequences are MDHEN and SYDVKM. CDR3 loop: CASSLWRGPSYEQYF. In DNA form, the CDR3 reads TGTGCCAGCAGTTTGTGGCGGGGACCCTCCTACGAGCAGTACTTC.

The genes are TRBV14 and TRBJ2-5, with D perhaps TRBD1 or TRBD2 (5 bases each). The V end lost 6 bases, the J end lost 4 bases, and 15 bases lay between the germline ends. Germline CDR1 reads SGHDN; CDR2 reads FVKESK. The CDR3 is 14 residues long. CDR3: CASRLRGRGETQYF. The CDR3 region has the DNA TGTGCCAGCAGACTCCGGGGACGAGGAGAGACCCAGTACTTC.